These 22 T cell receptor beta chains came from one sample sequenced in a study of high-grade serous ovarian cancer treatment subgroups. Only in-frame clones appear in the TCRdb table, and some are missing; sequencing was by immunoSEQ multiplex PCR. The top ten clones hold about 6.3% of a sample with 12,000 to 15,000 clones, roughly 90% of them seen once. The tumor samples were collected prior to definitive surgery or chemotherapy. Source material: tumor tissue. The receptors come from a human donor with high-grade serous ovarian cancer.

The V gene is TRBV28, the J gene TRBJ2-7; D gene ambiguous. The V end lost 2 bases, the J end lost 3 bases, and 5 bases lay between the germline ends. The CDR3 has 12 amino acids. The germline gives CDR1 MDHEN, CDR2 SYDVKM. DNA of the CDR3: TGTGCCAGCAGTTTACCCGGCTACGAGCAGTACTTC. Amino acids: CASSLPGYEQYF.

The chain has TRBV5-4 and TRBJ2-7; unclear D gene. Trimming took off 0 bases at V and 0 bases at J, with 7 bases between the two ends. The CDR3 is made up of 14 amino acids. Germline V gene lookup returns CDR1 SGHNT and CDR2 YYREEE (reference sequence). The CDR3 loop reads CASSLDKISYEQYF. CDR3 sequence (DNA): TGTGCCAGCAGCTTGGACAAAATCTCCTACGAGCAGTACTTC.

This sequence joins TRBV6-4 and TRBJ2-3; 13 bases match TRBD2. CDR3 length: 16 amino acids. Germline V gene data show CDR1 as MRHNA and CDR2 as SNTAGT. The J segment lost 2 bases and the V segment lost 5 bases, leaving 4 bases of the junction unmatched. The DNA of the CDR3 is TGTGCCAGCAGTCCGACTAGCGGGGGGCCCACAGATACGCAGTATTTT. Its translation is CASSPTSGGPTDTQYF.

V usage is TRBV4-3 and J usage is TRBJ1-5; 7 nucleotides align to TRBD1. Losses at the gene ends were 4 bases for V and 2 bases for J; bases not matched to a gene: 11. The CDR3 runs 17 residues. Germline V CDR1 and CDR2: LGHNA, YSLEER. The CDR3 loop is CASSLSAGGGGNQPQHF. As DNA, the CDR3 is TGCGCCAGCAGCCTTTCCGCAGGGGGGGGCGGCAATCAGCCCCAGCATTTT.

The chain has TRBV6-6 and TRBJ1-3, with no clear D. Germline V gene lookup returns CDR1 MNHNY and CDR2 SVGAGI (reference sequence). This CDR3 has 15 residues. Deletions cut 0 bases from V and 0 bases from J, with 6 bases between. CDR3 DNA sequence: TGTGCCAGCAGTTACTCGAAGGGCTCTGGAAACACCATATATTTT. Protein: CASSYSKGSGNTIYF.

This rearrangement joins TRBV6-5 to TRBJ2-7, with a weak D call TRBD2 (5 bases). V was shortened by 8 bases and J by 2 bases, with 13 bases between the two germline ends. The CDR3 contains 13 residues. Germline-derived CDR1 and CDR2 are MNHEY and SVGAGI. The CDR3 bases are TGTGCCAGCCATAGACCGGGAACCTACGAGCAGTACTTC. Protein: CASHRPGTYEQYF.

This clone appeared a few times. The chain joins TRBV30 to TRBJ1-1; D is ambiguous. This CDR3 is built from 12 residues. Germline CDR1 reads GTSNPN; CDR2 reads SVGIG (reference sequence). V gave up 4 bases and J gave up 11 bases, with 17 bases separating them. Here the CDR3 DNA reads TGTGCCTGGAAGGATAGCCCTCGGTGGGCTTTCTTT. Translated, it gives CAWKDSPRWAFF. Complete variable domain (other parts from reference TRBV30 and TRBJ1-1): SQTIHQWPATLVQPVGSPLSLECTVEGTSNPNLYWYRQAAGRGLQLLFYSVGIGQISSEVPQNLSASRPQDRQFILSSKKLLLSDSGFYLCAWKDSPRWAFFGQGTRLTVV.

In the case of this clone: This CDR3 is also generated by other DNA sequences in the sample. V usage is TRBV5-1 and J usage is TRBJ2-7; D is perhaps TRBD2 (5 bases). With 0 bases removed from V and 1 base from J, the gap between germline ends came to 8 bases. Germline-derived CDR1 and CDR2 are SGHRS and YFSETQ. The CDR3 has 14 amino acids. In DNA form, the CDR3 reads TGCGCCAGCAGCTTGGTTGGCGGGTCCTACGAGCAGTACTTC. Its protein is CASSLVGGSYEQYF.

This clone was detected once. This sequence joins TRBV28 and TRBJ1-2; possible D gene TRBD1, 6 bases. The CDR3 spans 13 residues. Germline values: CDR1 MDHEN, CDR2 SYDVKM. V lost 7 bases and J lost 1, with 10 bases in between. Here the CDR3 reads CASISGVNYGYTF. CDR3 DNA: TGTGCCAGCATTTCAGGGGTTAACTATGGCTACACCTTC.

This chain uses TRBV20-1 with TRBJ1-2; no clear D gene. The CDR3 has 11 amino acids. Germline V CDR1 and CDR2: DFQATT, SNEGSKA (reference sequence). Between the trimmed V and J ends, which lost 3 bases and 6 bases, there was a span of 8 bases. Here the CDR3 reads CSARRAHGYTF. The CDR3 DNA sequence: TGCAGTGCTAGGCGGGCTCATGGCTACACCTTC.

The chain recombines TRBV7-2 with TRBJ2-2, with 8 bases aligning to TRBD2. The germline V gene has CDR1 SGHTA and CDR2 FQGNSA. J gave up 8 bases and V 1 base, and 6 bases lay outside the gene matches. This CDR3 region has 15 residues. The CDR3 sequence: CASSLVSSGLGELFF. CDR3 nucleotides: TGTGCCAGCAGCTTAGTGTCTAGCGGGTTAGGGGAGCTGTTTTTT. The variable domain in full, with the rest retrieved from reference TRBV7-2 and TRBJ2-2, is GAGVSQSPSNKVTEKGKDVELRCDPISGHTALYWYRQSLGQGLEFLIYFQGNSAPDKSGLPSDRFSAERTGGSVSTLTIQRTQQEDSAVYLCASSLVSSGLGELFFGEGSRLTVL.

This chain connects TRBV7-7 to TRBJ2-5, with 7 bases fitting TRBD2. The CDR3 extends over 13 amino acids. V was pared by 9 bases and J by 5 bases, with 9 bases of the junction left unmatched. Per the germline V gene, CDR1 is SSHAT and CDR2 is FNYEAQ (reference sequence). The CDR3 is CASSTSMWETQYF. The CDR3, as DNA: TGTGCCAGTTCGACTAGCATGTGGGAGACCCAGTACTTC.

The chain is built from TRBV5-6 and TRBJ2-3; D call uncertain. V was cut by 4 bases and J by 5 bases, with 14 bases left in between. The length of the CDR3 is 14 residues. The germline CDR1 and CDR2 sequences are SGHDT and YYEEEE. The CDR3, as DNA: TGTGCCAGCAGCCCGTTCGGGTTGGGAGATACGCAGTATTTT. This gives the protein CASSPFGLGDTQYF.

This clone is a singleton in its sample. CDR3 sequence (DNA): TGCGCCAGCAGCGCGGACTCCTACGAGCAGTACTTC. As protein: CASSADSYEQYF. This chain joins TRBV5-1 and TRBJ2-7; D uncertain. The V gene's germline CDR1 is SGHRS and CDR2 YFSETQ. The V and J ends lost 4 bases and 0 bases respectively, with 5 bases between them. This CDR3 region has 12 residues.

The rearrangement joins TRBV9 to TRBJ2-1, with D maybe TRBD2 (5 bases). V was trimmed by 3 bases and J by 10 bases, leaving 11 bases between them. The germline gives CDR1 SGDLS, CDR2 YYNGEE. The CDR3 loop spans 12 amino acids. Written as DNA, the CDR3 is TGTGCCAGCAGCGGGTGGGGAGAGGAGCAGTTCTTC. This translates into CASSGWGEEQFF. Variable domain in full (rest from reference TRBV9 and TRBJ2-1): DSGVTQTPKHLITATGQRVTLRCSPRSGDLSVYWYQQSLDQGLQFLIQYYNGEERAKGNILERFSAQQFPDLHSELNLSSLELGDSALYFCASSGWGEEQFFGPGTRLTVL.

The chain combines TRBV4-1 with TRBJ2-2; TRBD1 matches at 8 bases. The CDR3 has 15 amino acids. With 1 base clipped from V and 6 bases from J, the junction kept 4 bases outside the gene matches. Germline V gives CDR1 MGHRA, CDR2 YSYEKL. CDR3 in DNA: TGCGCCAGCAGCCAAGCGTCAGGGGGCTCCGGGGAGCTGTTTTTT. Amino acid sequence: CASSQASGGSGELFF.

J is TRBJ1-2 and V is TRBV19; no reliable D call. This CDR3 has 12 residues. Germline-derived CDR1 and CDR2 are LNHDA and SQIVND (reference sequence). The ends were cut back, 3 bases at V and 5 bases at J, with 7 bases in the middle. The chain's CDR3 is CASSIARYGYTF. In DNA, the CDR3 is TGTGCCAGTAGTATCGCCCGGTATGGCTACACCTTC.

This clone was seen once. The V gene is TRBV11-2, the J gene TRBJ2-1; 11 nucleotides agree with TRBD1. CDR3 length: 17 residues. Per the germline V gene, CDR1 is SGHAT and CDR2 is FQNNGV. The J segment lost 0 bases and the V segment lost 2 bases, leaving 3 bases of the junction unmatched. The CDR3 DNA reads TGTGCCAGCAGCTTATTCGGGACAGGGGGCTCCTACAATGAGCAGTTCTTC. This encodes CASSLFGTGGSYNEQFF.

The chain links TRBV30 to TRBJ1-4; possibly TRBD1 for D (5 bases). Per the germline V gene, CDR1 is GTSNPN and CDR2 is SVGIG (reference sequence). V lost 4 bases to trimming and J lost 3 bases, with 9 bases between them. CDR3 size: 13 residues. The CDR3 nucleotides read TGTGCCTGGACCCAGGGACCTAATGAAAAACTGTTTTTT. Its translation is CAWTQGPNEKLFF.

The chain links TRBV7-2 to TRBJ2-1, with TRBD2 matching over 8 bases. Looked up from germline, CDR1 is SGHTA and CDR2 is FQGNSA. Trimming cost V 2 bases and J 8 bases; bases outside gene matches: 11. There are 16 residues in the CDR3. DNA of the CDR3: TGTGCCAGCAGCTTAAGGAAGGGACTAGTAGGGTATGAGCAGTTCTTC. Protein product: CASSLRKGLVGYEQFF.

This clone was picked up one time. The chain links TRBV12-5 to TRBJ2-3; possible D gene TRBD1, 5 bases. Trimming pared 2 bases from V and 4 bases from J, leaving 13 bases between. The germline CDR1 and CDR2 sequences are LGHNT and FRNRAP. The length of the CDR3 is 15 residues. CDR3 coding DNA: TGTGCTAGTGGTTTGAGGCAGGGTAGCTCAGATACGCAGTATTTT. Protein: CASGLRQGSSDTQYF. The full variable domain, its missing parts supplied by reference TRBV12-5 and TRBJ2-3, is DARVTQTPRHKVTEMGQEVTMRCQPILGHNTVFWYRQTMMQGLELLAYFRNRAPLDDSGMPKDRFSAEMPDATLATLKIQPSEPRDSAVYFCASGLRQGSSDTQYFGPGTRLTVL.

The chain combines TRBV19 with TRBJ2-3; 9 nucleotides align to TRBD1. CDR3 size: 18 residues. Per germline, CDR1 LNHDA and CDR2 SQIVND (reference sequence). V lost 0 bases and J lost 1; bases outside the gene matches: 8. The chain's CDR3 is CASSIDPPTGGGTDTQYF. In DNA, the CDR3 is TGTGCCAGTAGTATAGACCCTCCGACAGGGGGGGGCACAGATACGCAGTATTTT.